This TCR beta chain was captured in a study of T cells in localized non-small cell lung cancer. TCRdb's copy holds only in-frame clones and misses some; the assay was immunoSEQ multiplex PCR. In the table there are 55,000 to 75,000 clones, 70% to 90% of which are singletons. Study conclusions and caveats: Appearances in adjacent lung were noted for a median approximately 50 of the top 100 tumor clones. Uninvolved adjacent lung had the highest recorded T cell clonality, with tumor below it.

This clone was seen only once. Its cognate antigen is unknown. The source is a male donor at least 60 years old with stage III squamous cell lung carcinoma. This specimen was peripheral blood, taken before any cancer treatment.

The DNA of the CDR3 is TGTGCCAGCAGCTTAGCCTCTCTGAACACTGAAGCTTTCTTT. Protein: CASSLASLNTEAFF. This rearrangement joins TRBV7-2 to TRBJ1-1; D not resolved. The V end was cut by 0 bases, the J end by 0 bases, with 5 bases between. Germline V gene sequence: CDR1 SGHTA, CDR2 FQGNSA. The CDR3 has 14 amino acids.